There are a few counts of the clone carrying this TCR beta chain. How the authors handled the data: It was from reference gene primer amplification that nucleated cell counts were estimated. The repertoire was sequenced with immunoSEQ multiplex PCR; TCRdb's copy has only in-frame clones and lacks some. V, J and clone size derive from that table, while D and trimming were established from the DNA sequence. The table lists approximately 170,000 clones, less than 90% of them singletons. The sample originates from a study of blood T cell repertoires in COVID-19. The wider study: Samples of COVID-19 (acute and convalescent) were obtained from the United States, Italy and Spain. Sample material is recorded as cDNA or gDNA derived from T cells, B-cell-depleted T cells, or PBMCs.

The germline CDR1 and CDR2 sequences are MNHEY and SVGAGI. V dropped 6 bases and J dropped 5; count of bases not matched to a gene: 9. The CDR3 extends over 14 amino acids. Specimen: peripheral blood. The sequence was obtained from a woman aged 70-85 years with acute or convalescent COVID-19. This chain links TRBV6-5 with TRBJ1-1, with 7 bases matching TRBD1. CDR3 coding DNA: TGTGCCAGCAGCAGAGACAGGGTTCGGACTGAAGCTTTCTTT. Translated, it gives CASSRDRVRTEAFF.